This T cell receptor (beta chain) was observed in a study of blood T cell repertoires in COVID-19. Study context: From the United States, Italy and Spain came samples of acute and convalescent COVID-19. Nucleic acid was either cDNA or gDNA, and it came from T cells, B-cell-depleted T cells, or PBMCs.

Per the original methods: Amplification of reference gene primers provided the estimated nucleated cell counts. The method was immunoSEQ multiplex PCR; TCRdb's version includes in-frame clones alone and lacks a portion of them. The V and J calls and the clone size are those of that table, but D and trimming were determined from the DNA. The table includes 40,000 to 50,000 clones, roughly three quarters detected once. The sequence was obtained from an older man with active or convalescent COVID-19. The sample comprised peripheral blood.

The CDR3 DNA follows: TGTGCTAGTGGTTTGGTACGTGGAGGGCCAGACAATGAGCAGTTCTTC. Protein sequence: CASGLVRGGPDNEQFF. The chain links TRBV12-5 to TRBJ2-1; perhaps TRBD2 as D (6 bases). The CDR3 covers 16 residues. The ends were cut back, 0 bases at V and 5 bases at J, with 14 bases in the middle. Germline-derived CDR1 and CDR2 are LGHNT and FRNRAP.